This section outlines one TCR beta chain sequence together with its context. Its binding antigen is unknown. Base qualities are not at hand, and no much larger clone is one base apart. Collaborating institutions collected whole blood in K2EDTA tubes following their own protocols. For TCRbeta analysis, collaborators shipped samples as frozen whole blood, isolated PBMCs, or DNA extracted from either of those sample types. The immunoSEQ Assay, a bias-controlled multiplex PCR, was used to amplify TCRbeta CDR3 regions from genomic DNA. On the authors' methods: The number of nucleated cells in each sample was estimated from the amplification of reference gene primers within the assay. Sequence reads were collapsed and filtered to measure the absolute abundance of every unique TCRbeta CDR3 rearrangement. Productive Simpson clonality was computed per sample as the square root of Simpson's diversity index over productive rearrangements. Here the immuneACCESS table is served through TCRdb, limited to in-frame sequences with V and J called. Missing clones are a known gap in these copies; in checked studies unresolved V genes cover under half, and the rest lacks a known reason. V and J calls and clone size are those listed in that table; D and trimming were worked out from the DNA. The sample table contains around 83,000 clones; only one count was recorded for 70% to 90% of them. In total, the top ten clones hold about 7.8% of the sample.

These data are taken from a study of blood T cell repertoires in COVID-19 (dated by TCRdb to 2018 to 2021). For the study in its entirety: The collaborator samples originated in the United States, Italy and Spain and spanned the acute and convalescent phases of COVID-19. A de-identified subject ID, COVID-19 status, age in years and sex were almost always included in the sample metadata. A freely available public database, intended as a resource for researchers studying the immune response to SARS-CoV-2, is where the repertoires were released. The material from the prospective study consisted of cDNA or gDNA derived from T cells, B-cell-depleted T cells, or PBMCs. HLA class I and class II types, where available, came from metadata supplied by the sample provider rather than from assay-based typing. Samples were obtained from the ongoing ImmuneRACE study (first 160 participants) and from approximately 1,200 subjects provided by 6 global collaborators. Deeply sampled blood TCRbeta repertoires from subjects exposed to, actively infected with, or recovered from COVID-19 were included in the dataset.

Overall results and qualifications from the work: How much clinical and demographic metadata was included differed by source and by participant, and the metadata was provided uncurated.

In the germline V gene, CDR1 corresponds to KGHSH and CDR2 to LQKENI. V was cut back by 2 bases and J by 2 bases, leaving a gap of 9 bases between them. The CDR3 numbers 14 residues from cysteine through phenylalanine. The only DNA kept is the CDR3, 42 bases in frame from the first base. Input material: peripheral blood. This receptor was identified in an elderly man with active or convalescent COVID-19. The chain is assembled from TRBV18 and TRBJ2-5; the D gene cannot be named for sure. The DNA sequence is TGTGCCAGCTCACCAAGGAGCCAGCAAGAGACCCAGTACTTC. This translates into CASSPRSQQETQYF.